This TCR beta chain appears in the sequencing data of a study of blood T cell repertoires in COVID-19. Overall study: Samples came from the United States, Italy and Spain, spanning acute and convalescent COVID-19.

The table came from immunoSEQ multiplex PCR; TCRdb's copy has only in-frame clones and leaves some out. The sample shows about 220,000 clones, approximately 85% of them seen only once. Trimming removed 1 base from V and 7 bases from J, with 20 bases in between. This CDR3 is 17 amino acids long. The V gene is TRBV23-1, the J gene TRBJ1-5; D not resolved. TRBV23-1 is treated as an ORF (open reading frame) with a function not yet certain. The sample was peripheral blood. The TCR was taken from a woman in her 70s with COVID-19, enrolled during active disease. This CDR3 reads CASSQCLGSGREQPQHF. In nucleotides, the CDR3 is TGCGCCAGCAGTCAATGCCTCGGGAGCGGGAGAGAACAGCCCCAGCATTTT.